One and the same sample provided the 29 T cell receptor beta chains below, sequenced in a study of T-cell memory formation after mild COVID-19. TCRdb analysed the 5' RACE reads with MiXCR anew, one entry per CDR3 protein. Here the sample spans 160,000 or so distinct CDR3 sequences, roughly 31% being singletons. Sequences were obtained from PBMCs or a T cell subset sorted from them (not recorded which). The receptors shown here come from an adult woman who had mild COVID-19 (a few samples of this study predate the infection). Cell type and time point are not known.

The CDR3 sequence is CAWSWSGGLNIQYF. The CDR3 bases are TGTGCCTGGAGCTGGAGCGGGGGACTTAACATTCAGTACTTC. This sequence joins TRBV30 and TRBJ2-4; 8 bases align to TRBD2. J was trimmed by 7 bases and V by 3 bases; bases with no gene match: 8. Germline V gene lookup returns CDR1 GTSNPN and CDR2 SVGIG (reference sequence). This CDR3 is built from 14 residues.

This chain connects TRBV5-1 to TRBJ2-7; unclear D gene. The CDR3 consists of 13 residues. Trimming stripped 0 bases from V and 5 bases from J, with 9 bases between. Germline assignment: CDR1 SGHRS and CDR2 YFSETQ. The CDR3 region is CASSLGSQDEQYF. The CDR3 bases are TGCGCCAGCAGCTTGGGGAGCCAGGACGAGCAGTACTTC.

V is TRBV7-3 and J is TRBJ2-3; TRBD2 is a possible D gene (6 bases). Germline assignment: CDR1 SGHTA and CDR2 FQGTGA. V was clipped by 0 bases and J by 1 base, with 8 bases between them. The CDR3 has 15 amino acids. CDR3 loop: CASSLTGEGTDTQYF. The DNA of the CDR3 is TGTGCCAGCAGCTTAACAGGGGAGGGCACAGATACGCAGTATTTT.

This clonotype has only a few counts. The V gene is TRBV30, the J gene TRBJ2-7; 8 nucleotides align to TRBD2. The V segment lost 0 bases and the J segment 5 bases; nucleotides outside the gene matches: 3. Germline V lookup: CDR1 GTSNPN, CDR2 SVGIG (reference sequence). The CDR3 contains 13 residues. CDR3 in amino acids: CAWSVGTRNEQYF. The DNA of the CDR3 is TGTGCCTGGAGTGTCGGGACTAGGAACGAGCAGTACTTC.

This clonotype was seen more than once but under ten times. The chain recombines TRBV7-9 with TRBJ2-7, with D possibly matching TRBD2 (6 bases). Trimming cost V 7 bases and J 1 base, with 23 bases left between them. Germline CDR1 reads SEHNR; CDR2 reads FQNEAQ (reference sequence). The CDR3 runs to 17 residues. The CDR3 coding sequence is TGTGCCAGCAACCCCGTTTCACCCGGCGCGGGGTCCTACGAGCAGTACTTC. Its translation is CASNPVSPGAGSYEQYF.

The J gene is TRBJ2-6, the V gene TRBV23-1; maybe TRBD1 (6 bases). TRBV23-1 is labeled an ORF, and its function is uncertain. The germline V and J ends were trimmed by 8 bases and 1 base, with 24 bases remaining between them. This CDR3 is 19 amino acids long. CDR3 residues: CASFVVGTRRSSGANVLTF. CDR3 in DNA: TGCGCCAGCTTCGTAGTAGGGACACGACGATCATCTGGGGCCAACGTCCTGACTTTC.

This clonotype was seen only a few times. This chain links TRBV5-1 with TRBJ2-7; TRBD1 matches 9 bases. This CDR3 is built from 16 residues. Trimming took 4 bases from V and 4 from J; bases not matched to a gene: 12. The germline gives CDR1 SGHRS, CDR2 YFSETQ. The CDR3 DNA follows: TGCGCCAGCAGCGATAAAATCCGGGACAGGGCTTACGAGCAGTACTTC. It is translated as CASSDKIRDRAYEQYF.

J is TRBJ2-3 and V is TRBV15; D not certain. V was clipped by 3 bases and J by 1 base, with 14 bases between them. The CDR3 loop spans 16 amino acids. CDR1 is LNHNV and CDR2 is YYDKDF in the germline V gene (reference sequence). CDR3 protein: CATSSGQDLGTDTQYF. In DNA form, the CDR3 reads TGTGCCACCAGCAGCGGGCAGGACCTTGGCACAGATACGCAGTATTTT. Full variable domain (rest looked up from reference TRBV15 and TRBJ2-3): DAMVIQNPRYQVTQFGKPVTLSCSQTLNHNVMYWYQQKSSQAPKLLFHYYDKDFNNEADTPDNFQSRRPNTSFCFLDIRSPGLGDTAMYLCATSSGQDLGTDTQYFGPGTRLTVL.

Many counts were recorded for this clonotype. The chain couples TRBV4-1 to TRBJ2-1, with TRBD1 identical over 7 bases. Germline V CDR1 and CDR2: MGHRA, YSYEKL. Trimming took 1 base from V and 6 from J; bases not matched to a gene: 6. This CDR3 is built from 15 residues. The CDR3 nucleotides are TGCGCCAGCAGCCAAGGGCCAGGGGGTTTCAATGAGCAGTTCTTC. Amino acid sequence: CASSQGPGGFNEQFF.

The CDR3: CASSSGVTQYF. CDR3 nucleotide sequence: TGTGCCAGCAGTTCGGGTGTCACGCAGTATTTT. V and J are TRBV6-2 or TRBV6-3 and TRBJ2-3; D not resolved. Trimming cost V 4 bases and J 9 bases, with 8 bases left between them. There are 11 residues in the CDR3. Germline lookup yields CDR1 MNHEY and CDR2 SVGEGT.

This clonotype appeared many times. V is TRBV6-5 and J is TRBJ1-6; 8 nucleotides agree with TRBD1. Germline V gives CDR1 MNHEY, CDR2 SVGAGI. CDR3 length equals 17 residues. V shed 2 bases and J 4 bases; nucleotides not matched to a gene: 7. CDR3 sequence: CASSYQQGATYNSPLHF. As DNA, the CDR3 is TGTGCCAGCAGTTACCAGCAGGGGGCCACGTATAATTCACCCCTCCACTTT.

This rearrangement joins TRBV12-3 or TRBV12-4 to TRBJ2-3; 7 positions match TRBD2. CDR3 length: 17 amino acids. V shed 1 base, J shed 4 bases, and the junction held 11 bases outside the gene matches. Here the CDR3 reads CASSLVWGSGWADTQYF. As DNA, the CDR3 is TGTGCCAGCAGTTTAGTCTGGGGTAGCGGGTGGGCAGATACGCAGTATTTT.

CDR3 loop: CASSLEIGGYGYTF. In DNA, the CDR3 is TGCGCCAGCAGCTTGGAGATAGGAGGCTATGGCTACACCTTC. This sequence joins TRBV5-1 and TRBJ1-2; D gene ambiguous. This CDR3 is 14 amino acids long. Trimming stripped 0 bases from V and 4 bases from J, with 10 bases between. The germline V gene has CDR1 SGHRS and CDR2 YFSETQ.

V gene TRBV6-2 or TRBV6-3 combines with J gene TRBJ1-2; D gene ambiguous. This CDR3 is 13 amino acids long. Germline V gene sequence: CDR1 MNHEY, CDR2 SVGEGT. The V gene lost 2 bases and the J gene lost 7 bases, with 11 bases spanning the gap. In DNA form, the CDR3 reads TGTGCCAGCAGTTACAATCCCCCGGGTGGCTACACCTTC. This gives the protein CASSYNPPGGYTF.

The chain carries TRBV19 and TRBJ1-1; TRBD1 might be the D (5 bases). Germline values: CDR1 LNHDA, CDR2 SQIVND (reference sequence). Trimming cost V 7 bases and J 1 base, with 13 bases left between them. CDR3 length: 14 amino acids. The CDR3 protein is CASMRGRGNTEAFF. In nucleotides, the CDR3 is TGTGCCAGTATGAGGGGCCGGGGGAACACTGAAGCTTTCTTT. Based on the CDR3 plus reference TRBV19 and TRBJ1-1, the full variable domain is DGGITQSPKYLFRKEGQNVTLSCEQNLNHDAMYWYRQDPGQGLRLIYYSQIVNDFQKGDIAEGYSVSREKKESFPLTVTSAQKNPTAFYLCASMRGRGNTEAFFGQGTRLTVV.

This clonotype was counted at least ten times. This chain uses TRBV7-9 with TRBJ2-7; 7 bases match TRBD1. V gave up 5 bases and J gave up 3 bases; unmatched junction bases: 4. Germline CDR1 is SEHNR and CDR2 is FQNEAQ (reference sequence). The CDR3 covers 13 residues. This CDR3 is CASSPPGGYEQYF. CDR3 DNA sequence: TGTGCCAGCAGCCCGCCAGGGGGCTACGAGCAGTACTTC.

V and J are TRBV5-1 and TRBJ1-1; 9 bases line up with TRBD1. Germline lookup yields CDR1 SGHRS and CDR2 YFSETQ. The ends lost 4 bases at V and 0 bases at J; junction bases unmatched: 10. This CDR3 is built from 17 residues. DNA of the CDR3: TGCGCCAGCAGCCGGGGACAGGGTTTGAGTATGAACACTGAAGCTTTCTTT. Amino acids: CASSRGQGLSMNTEAFF.

This clonotype showed up just a few times. The chain carries TRBV7-9 and TRBJ2-1; TRBD2 matches at 12 bases. The trim removed 4 bases at V and 2 bases at J, leaving 6 bases unmatched. Germline CDR1 SEHNR, CDR2 FQNEAQ (reference sequence). CDR3 length: 17 residues. Here the CDR3 reads CASSSRLAGDPYNEQFF. The CDR3 coding sequence is TGTGCCAGCAGCTCGAGACTAGCGGGAGATCCCTACAATGAGCAGTTCTTC.

This clonotype has a handful of counts. V is TRBV5-6 and J is TRBJ1-5; D might be TRBD1 (6 bases). This CDR3 spans 16 amino acids. The ends were cut back, 2 bases at V and 3 bases at J, with 15 bases in the middle. Germline assignment: CDR1 SGHDT and CDR2 YYEEEE. Here the CDR3 reads CASSFERGPPNQPQHF. DNA for the CDR3: TGTGCCAGCAGCTTCGAGCGGGGGCCTCCCAATCAGCCCCAGCATTTT.

The chain combines TRBV24-1 with TRBJ1-1; no firm D call. Germline CDR1 KGHDR, CDR2 SFDVKD. This CDR3 spans 13 amino acids. Trimming removed 6 bases at V and 5 bases at J, with 12 bases between. CDR3 sequence reads: CATSPGYATEAFF. The CDR3 DNA follows: TGTGCCACCAGTCCAGGCTATGCAACTGAAGCTTTCTTT.

This clonotype appeared a few times. The chain joins TRBV25-1 to TRBJ1-1; D is ambiguous. V lost 2 bases and J lost 5, with 9 bases in between. Germline CDR1 MGHDK, CDR2 SYGVNS. The CDR3 covers 13 residues. The CDR3 here is CASSEGERTEAFF. CDR3 in DNA: TGTGCCAGCAGTGAAGGGGAGAGAACTGAAGCTTTCTTT.

The chain joins TRBV3-1 to TRBJ1-2; D is undetermined. Trimming cost V 0 bases and J 3 bases, with 8 bases left between them. From germline, CDR1 is LGHDT and CDR2 YNNKEL (reference sequence). This CDR3 is built from 14 residues. This chain's CDR3 is CASSQEVSYYGYTF. CDR3 bases: TGTGCCAGCAGCCAAGAGGTCAGCTACTATGGCTACACCTTC.

This clonotype has only a few counts. The genes are TRBV18 and TRBJ2-6; D gene unclear. The CDR3 sequence is 16 residues long. The V and J ends lost 0 bases and 3 bases respectively, with 9 bases between them. Germline V gene lookup returns CDR1 KGHSH and CDR2 LQKENI. The CDR3 is CASSPPSRFGANVLTF. CDR3 coding DNA: TGTGCCAGCTCACCACCGAGCCGTTTTGGGGCCAACGTCCTGACTTTC.

This clonotype was counted a few times. Here the CDR3 DNA reads TGTGCCAGCAGTTACTCAGGACAGGGGGGACAGCCCCAGCATTTT. It specifies CASSYSGQGGQPQHF. V and J are TRBV6-6 and TRBJ1-5; 10 bases match TRBD1. The trim removed 0 bases at V and 7 bases at J, leaving 3 bases unmatched. The CDR3 is 15 residues long. The germline CDR1 and CDR2 sequences are MNHNY and SVGAGI (reference sequence).

This rearrangement joins TRBV12-3 or TRBV12-4 to TRBJ1-2; tentatively, D is TRBD1 (5 bases). V lost 6 bases to trimming and J lost 8 bases, with 19 bases between them. This CDR3 region has 14 residues. The CDR3 sequence: CASSETGSVWGYTF. As DNA, the CDR3 is TGTGCCAGCAGCGAAACAGGATCGGTGTGGGGCTACACCTTC.

The chain combines TRBV5-5 with TRBJ1-2; perhaps TRBD1 as D (5 bases). This CDR3 spans 15 amino acids. The V gene's germline CDR1 is SGHKS and CDR2 YYEKEE (reference sequence). The germline V and J ends were trimmed by 4 bases and 8 bases, with 21 bases remaining between them. The DNA of the CDR3 is TGTGCCAGCAGCCTAGGACAAGCTAGGACGGGGGGCTACACCTTC. It translates to CASSLGQARTGGYTF.

The table lists this clonotype with a few counts. This chain links TRBV7-2 with TRBJ1-2, with 8 bases lining up with TRBD1. V lost 4 bases, J lost 4 bases, and 8 bases stayed unmatched. Germline values: CDR1 SGHTA, CDR2 FQGNSA. This CDR3 is 15 amino acids long. The CDR3 protein is CASSSPGRGLYGYTF. CDR3 in DNA: TGTGCCAGCAGCTCGCCGGGCAGGGGGCTCTATGGCTACACCTTC.

The V gene is TRBV20-1, the J gene TRBJ2-7, with 9 positions matching TRBD2. Germline V CDR1 and CDR2: DFQATT, SNEGSKA (reference sequence). Trimming at V came to 2 bases and at J to 3 bases, leaving 8 bases not matched to a gene. The CDR3 is made up of 15 amino acids. CDR3 loop: CSARPSGLAYYEQYF. The CDR3 DNA reads TGCAGTGCTAGACCCTCGGGACTAGCTTACTACGAGCAGTACTTC.

This chain links TRBV29-1 with TRBJ2-7; no definite D call. Trimming shortened V by 7 bases and J by 0 bases, and 13 bases separated the two germline ends. Germline assignment: CDR1 SQVTM and CDR2 ANQGSEA. The CDR3 totals 13 residues. In DNA form, the CDR3 reads TGCAGCGCCATACCATGGAGCTCCTACGAGCAGTACTTC. This translates into CSAIPWSSYEQYF.